The TCR beta chain described here comes from a study of blood T cell repertoires in COVID-19. There are 12 residues in the CDR3. The V and J ends lost 0 bases and 9 bases respectively, with 8 bases between them. The germline CDR1 and CDR2 sequences are LGHDT and YNNKEL (reference sequence). Sequenced by immunoSEQ multiplex PCR; TCRdb stores in-frame clones only, minus some. Here the sample spans approximately 35,000 clones, around 83% being singletons. This receptor was obtained from a human donor in a cohort sampled during active COVID-19. The sequencing sample was made of peripheral blood. The genes are TRBV3-1 (or the pseudogene TRBV3-2) and TRBJ1-2; D gene unclear. The CDR3 loop is CASSQDWASYTF. The CDR3 nucleotides read TGTGCCAGCAGCCAAGATTGGGCCAGCTACACCTTC.